Listed below are T cell receptor beta chains from one sample, sequenced in a study of CD8 T cells in ankylosing spondylitis. TCRdb reprocessed the 5' RACE reads via MiXCR and lists one record per CDR3 protein. The table lists some 700,000 distinct CDR3 sequences, around 20% of them singletons. Input material: blood, either unsorted or a sorted T cell fraction (not recorded which). The receptors were gathered from a male donor with ankylosing spondylitis. CDR3s include the opening cysteine and the closing phenylalanine or tryptophan. D genes are given only for firm matches. Only part of the rows carry a size: once, few, many, or a class if the clone is expanded.

clone size | D gene | J gene | V gene | CDR3 protein | CDR3 DNA
few | . | TRBJ1-5 | TRBV12-3/TRBV12-4 | CASSLGESVVQHF | TGTGCCAGCAGTTTAGGGGAATCAGTGGTCCAGCATTTT
. | . | TRBJ1-5 | TRBV5-1 | CASSWGVGNQPQHF | TGCGCCAGCAGCTGGGGGGTGGGTAATCAGCCCCAGCATTTT
many | . | TRBJ1-5 | TRBV5-1 | CASSLEGGSNQPQHF | TGCGCCAGCAGCTTGGAGGGAGGGAGCAATCAGCCCCAGCATTTT
many | . | TRBJ2-2 | TRBV7-2 | CASRRTDTGELFF | TGTGCCAGCAGAAGGACGGACACCGGGGAGCTGTTTTTT
. | . | TRBJ2-1 | TRBV29-1 | CSVDMEGGVSYNEQFF | TGCAGCGTAGATATGGAAGGGGGGGTCTCCTACAATGAGCAGTTCTTC
. | TRBD2 | TRBJ2-1 | TRBV29-1 | CSVTPWASGSNEQFF | TGCAGCGTCACCCCGTGGGCTAGCGGGAGCAATGAGCAGTTCTTC
. | TRBD1 | TRBJ1-5 | TRBV12-3/TRBV12-4 | CACRPDRVTGGSNQPQHF | TGTGCCTGCAGGCCGGACAGGGTGACCGGAGGAAGCAATCAGCCCCAGCATTTT
. | . | TRBJ2-1 | TRBV12-3/TRBV12-4 | CASSSFLNEQFF | TGTGCCAGCAGTTCCTTTCTGAATGAGCAGTTCTTC
few | . | TRBJ2-5 | TRBV15 | CATSRMEGFGETQYF | TGTGCCACCAGCAGGATGGAGGGGTTCGGAGAGACCCAGTACTTC
. | . | TRBJ2-7 | TRBV7-9 | CASSLYGRGYPGGVEQYF | TGTGCCAGCAGCTTATATGGCAGGGGCTATCCCGGTGGGGTCGAGCAGTACTTC
. | . | TRBJ2-5 | TRBV14 | CASSQTQTIRRQETQYF | TGTGCCAGCAGCCAAACGCAGACAATCAGAAGACAAGAGACCCAGTACTTC
many | . | TRBJ2-1 | TRBV15 | CATSIDYPDNEQFF | TGTGCCACCAGCATCGACTACCCCGACAATGAGCAGTTCTTC
. | TRBD1 | TRBJ1-2 | TRBV12-3/TRBV12-4 | CASSFVYRGRDYGYTF | TGTGCCAGCAGTTTCGTGTATAGGGGGCGCGACTATGGCTACACCTTC
. | TRBD2 | TRBJ2-7 | TRBV14 | CASSQVLAGALYF | TGTGCCAGCAGCCAGGTACTAGCGGGGGCGTTGTACTTC
. | TRBD2 | TRBJ2-1 | TRBV4-3 | CASSQDRLAGYNEQFF | TGCGCCAGCAGCCAAGATAGGCTAGCGGGGTACAATGAGCAGTTCTTC
. | TRBD1 | TRBJ2-7 | TRBV29-1 | CSATGTGFDEQYF | TGCAGCGCCACCGGGACAGGGTTCGACGAGCAGTACTTC
. | TRBD2 | TRBJ2-3 | TRBV11-3 | CASSFRTSDTDTQYF | TGTGCCAGCAGCTTTAGGACTAGCGACACAGATACGCAGTATTTT
many | . | TRBJ2-2 | TRBV5-1 | CASSGTPQRNTGELFF | TGCGCCAGCAGCGGGACACCCCAGAGGAACACCGGGGAGCTGTTTTTT
few | TRBD1 | TRBJ1-1 | TRBV29-1 | CSGQQGAGAEAFF | TGCAGCGGACAACAGGGGGCGGGAGCTGAAGCTTTCTTT
few | . | TRBJ1-4 | TRBV7-9 | CASSLALIEKLFF | TGTGCCAGCAGCTTGGCCCTAATCGAAAAACTGTTTTTT
. | . | TRBJ1-1 | TRBV12-3/TRBV12-4 | CASTSDGQQNTEAFF | TGTGCCAGCACCTCGGACGGTCAACAGAACACTGAAGCTTTCTTT
. | . | TRBJ2-2 | TRBV7-2 | CASSLRGSTGELFF | TGTGCCAGCAGCTTAAGGGGGAGCACCGGGGAGCTGTTTTTT